This T cell receptor (beta chain) was sequenced for a study of T cell changes during pregnancy in multiple sclerosis. TCRdb's table, derived via immunoSEQ multiplex PCR, lists solely in-frame clones and lacks some. This table holds over 55,000 clones, around 94% found once. Trimming removed 2 bases at V and 3 bases at J, with 8 bases between. Germline loops: CDR1 MNHEY, CDR2 SMNVEV (reference sequence). This CDR3 contains 14 residues. The chain combines TRBV27 with TRBJ1-5, with D unresolved. The origin of this receptor is a female donor in good health, enrolled as a control in a pregnancy study. The sample consisted of CD8+ T cells from peripheral blood mononuclear cells, taken in the third trimester of pregnancy. CDR3 sequence (DNA): TGTGCCAGCAGTTTAGGCCGTCTCAATCAGCCCCAGCATTTT. Residues: CASSLGRLNQPQHF.